This entry concerns a single T cell receptor (beta chain). The antigen is undetermined. The CDR3 contains 16 residues. Germline V gene sequence: CDR1 SGHRS, CDR2 YFSETQ. J lost 8 bases, V lost 0 bases, and 10 bases had no gene match. The data originate from a study of cytomegalovirus exposure and HLA in healthy donors. Whole-study findings and limits: TCR beta chains associated with HLA were, in a later analysis, more clonally expanded than equally common others.

The PCR had 60 Vbeta and 13 Jbeta primers. The method was immunoSEQ multiplex PCR; TCRdb's version includes in-frame clones alone and lacks a portion of them. The table shows about 150,000 clones, with around 84% occurring only once. This chain uses TRBV5-1 with TRBJ1-4; 7 bases line up with TRBD1. This receptor was taken from a young woman in good health and CMV-seronegative. Sequenced input: PBMCs. Here the CDR3 DNA reads TGCGCCAGCAGCTTGGGCCGAACAGGGGAGGACGAAAAACTGTTTTTT. Protein sequence: CASSLGRTGEDEKLFF.